These T cell receptor beta chains were read from a single sample in a study of OX40 agonist ivuxolimab in advanced cancers. The method was immunoSEQ multiplex PCR; TCRdb's version includes in-frame clones alone and lacks a portion of them. The sample has about 30,000 clones; roughly 80% are singletons. The sequencing here drew on CD4+ or CD8+ T cells sorted from blood, taken in a trial of the OX40 agonist ivuxolimab. Receptor source: an adult with an advanced solid tumor such as melanoma, head and neck, liver or kidney cancer. The CDR3 runs from the conserved cysteine through the conserved F or W. D genes are given only for firm matches. Clone size, where shown, is once, few, many, or a class for clones that have expanded.

d_gene: NA
v_gene: TRBV4-2
abundance: NA
j_gene: TRBJ2-7
CDR3aa: CASSQDPIPYEQYF
CDR3nt: TGTGCCAGCAGCCAAGATCCCATTCCCTACGAGCAGTACTTC

d_gene: TRBD1
v_gene: TRBV29-1
abundance: few
j_gene: TRBJ2-1
CDR3aa: CSVPTGGSVNEQFF
CDR3nt: TGCAGCGTTCCTACAGGGGGCTCAGTAAATGAGCAGTTCTTC

d_gene: TRBD1
v_gene: TRBV4-1
abundance: NA
j_gene: TRBJ1-2
CDR3aa: CASSLQPGQLTYGYTF
CDR3nt: TGCGCCAGCAGCCTCCAACCGGGACAGCTGACGTATGGCTACACCTTC

d_gene: NA
v_gene: TRBV6-5
abundance: NA
j_gene: TRBJ1-1
CDR3aa: CASSYWGENTEAFF
CDR3nt: TGTGCCAGCAGTTACTGGGGGGAGAACACTGAAGCTTTCTTT

d_gene: NA
v_gene: TRBV30
abundance: NA
j_gene: TRBJ1-2
CDR3aa: CAWSVLMVEGYTF
CDR3nt: TGTGCCTGGAGTGTACTGATGGTGGAAGGCTACACCTTC

d_gene: TRBD2
v_gene: TRBV11-3
abundance: NA
j_gene: TRBJ2-5
CDR3aa: CASSLSGTSQETQYF
CDR3nt: TGTGCCAGCAGCTTATCCGGGACTAGCCAAGAGACCCAGTACTTC

d_gene: NA
v_gene: TRBV6-5
abundance: once
j_gene: TRBJ1-3
CDR3aa: CASSESGNTIYF
CDR3nt: TGTGCCAGCAGTGAAAGTGGAAACACCATATATTTT

d_gene: TRBD1
v_gene: TRBV6-1
abundance: NA
j_gene: TRBJ1-6
CDR3aa: CASSARTGILNSPLHF
CDR3nt: TGTGCCAGCAGTGCCCGGACAGGCATTTTAAATTCACCCCTCCACTTT

d_gene: NA
v_gene: TRBV21-1
abundance: once
j_gene: TRBJ2-2
CDR3aa: CASSKASGTGNTGELFF
CDR3nt: TGTGCCAGCAGCAAAGCGTCCGGGACAGGGAACACCGGGGAGCTGTTTTTT

d_gene: TRBD1
v_gene: TRBV19
abundance: NA
j_gene: TRBJ1-5
CDR3aa: CASSRTGAGNQPQHF
CDR3nt: TGTGCCAGTAGTAGGACAGGGGCGGGCAATCAGCCCCAGCATTTT

d_gene: TRBD1
v_gene: TRBV27
abundance: NA
j_gene: TRBJ2-7
CDR3aa: CASSVGTGYREQYF
CDR3nt: TGTGCCAGCAGTGTCGGGACAGGGTATCGCGAGCAGTACTTC

d_gene: NA
v_gene: TRBV6-4
abundance: NA
j_gene: TRBJ2-2
CDR3aa: CASSDVGGTGELFF
CDR3nt: TGTGCCAGCAGTGACGTAGGGGGCACCGGGGAGCTGTTTTTT

d_gene: NA
v_gene: TRBV19
abundance: NA
j_gene: TRBJ2-2
CDR3aa: CASSIGWAATGELFF
CDR3nt: TGTGCCAGTAGTATAGGTTGGGCAGCCACCGGGGAGCTGTTTTTT

d_gene: TRBD2
v_gene: TRBV29-1
abundance: NA
j_gene: TRBJ2-3
CDR3aa: CSVNSGGAVRDTQYF
CDR3nt: TGCAGCGTTAATAGCGGGGGGGCCGTCCGCGATACGCAGTATTTT

d_gene: NA
v_gene: TRBV4-1
abundance: NA
j_gene: TRBJ1-5
CDR3aa: CASSQETASNQPQHF
CDR3nt: TGCGCCAGCAGCCAAGAAACAGCTAGCAATCAGCCCCAGCATTTT

d_gene: NA
v_gene: TRBV23-1
abundance: NA
j_gene: TRBJ2-1
CDR3aa: CASTHPTSSSYNEQFF
CDR3nt: TGCGCCAGCACCCACCCAACTAGTAGCTCCTACAATGAGCAGTTCTTC

d_gene: TRBD1
v_gene: TRBV19
abundance: NA
j_gene: TRBJ1-5
CDR3aa: CASSIVGGGNQPQHF
CDR3nt: TGTGCCAGTAGTATTGTAGGGGGCGGCAATCAGCCCCAGCATTTT

d_gene: NA
v_gene: TRBV6-1
abundance: NA
j_gene: TRBJ1-5
CDR3aa: CASSATGINQPQHF
CDR3nt: TGTGCCAGCAGCGCCACAGGGATTAATCAGCCCCAGCATTTT

d_gene: TRBD1
v_gene: TRBV6-4
abundance: NA
j_gene: TRBJ1-2
CDR3aa: CASNSGQGHYTF
CDR3nt: TGTGCCAGCAATTCGGGACAGGGGCACTACACCTTC

d_gene: NA
v_gene: TRBV9
abundance: NA
j_gene: TRBJ1-3
CDR3aa: CASSVAGLAGNTIYF
CDR3nt: TGTGCCAGCAGCGTAGCTGGACTAGCTGGAAACACCATATATTTT

d_gene: TRBD2
v_gene: TRBV25-1
abundance: NA
j_gene: TRBJ2-3
CDR3aa: CASSLIAGGDTQYF
CDR3nt: TGTGCCAGCAGTCTAATAGCGGGGGGGGATACGCAGTATTTT

d_gene: NA
v_gene: TRBV7-2
abundance: NA
j_gene: TRBJ2-7
CDR3aa: CASSPNGGPYEQYF
CDR3nt: TGTGCCAGCAGCCCGAATGGGGGGCCCTACGAGCAGTACTTC